Listed here are 29 T cell receptor beta chains from one sample, sequenced in a study of blood T cell repertoires in COVID-19. Method: immunoSEQ multiplex PCR; TCRdb's copy keeps in-frame clones and lacks some. This sample has approximately 260,000 clones, with 82% found just once. Source material: peripheral blood. The receptors were gathered from a woman at least 80 years old with active or convalescent COVID-19.

This chain uses TRBV24-1 with TRBJ2-5, with D possibly TRBD1 on 5 matching bases. The V and J ends lost 4 bases and 5 bases respectively, with 13 bases between them. The CDR3 length is 14 residues. The germline V gene has CDR1 KGHDR and CDR2 SFDVKD. CDR3 protein: CATSDVDSGETQYF. The CDR3 region has the DNA TGTGCCACCAGTGACGTCGACAGTGGCGAGACCCAGTACTTC.

The genes are TRBV10-3 and TRBJ2-1, with D unresolved. The V gene's germline CDR1 is ENHRY and CDR2 SYGVKD. V gave up 2 bases and J gave up 8 bases, with 10 bases separating them. The CDR3 has 13 residues. CDR3 residues: CAISETRTDEQFF. The CDR3 DNA follows: TGTGCCATCAGTGAGACAAGAACCGATGAGCAGTTCTTC.

The chain recombines TRBV28 with TRBJ2-2; 7 nucleotides agree with TRBD2. This CDR3 has 17 residues. V lost 6 bases, J lost 0 bases, and 10 bases stayed unmatched. The germline V gene has CDR1 MDHEN and CDR2 SYDVKM. CDR3 nucleotide sequence: TGTGCCAGCAGGTCCTGGGGAGGGGTCTCGAACACCGGGGAGCTGTTTTTT. Amino acids: CASRSWGGVSNTGELFF.

This chain uses TRBV2 with TRBJ1-5; D unclear. Between the trimmed V and J ends, which lost 4 bases and 6 bases, there was a span of 7 bases. Germline V gene data show CDR1 as SNHLY and CDR2 as FYNNEI. The CDR3 runs 12 residues. In DNA, the CDR3 is TGTGCCAGCAGTGTCGCCGGTCAGCCCCAGCATTTT. It specifies CASSVAGQPQHF.

In its sample, this clone was seen once. The genes are TRBV6-6 and TRBJ1-2; weak D call: TRBD1 (5 bases). The germline gives CDR1 MNHNY, CDR2 SVGAGI (reference sequence). V was cut by 2 bases and J by 8 bases, with 15 bases left in between. The CDR3 spans 14 residues. CDR3 loop: CASSYTGGRYGYTF. The CDR3 DNA follows: TGTGCCAGCAGTTACACCGGGGGGAGGTACGGCTACACCTTC.

V usage is TRBV4-2 and J usage is TRBJ1-1, with TRBD1 as a possible D gene (5 bases). V was clipped by 0 bases and J by 6 bases, with 14 bases between them. This CDR3 is 15 amino acids long. Germline lookup yields CDR1 LGHNA and CDR2 YNFKEQ. Here the CDR3 DNA reads TGTGCCAGCAGCCAAGATCGCGGGGGAATTGCTGAAGCTTTCTTT. Its translation: CASSQDRGGIAEAFF.

The chain carries TRBV7-2 and TRBJ2-1; D gene uncertain. V was cut by 4 bases and J by 6 bases, with 4 bases left in between. The CDR3 has 11 amino acids. Germline V gives CDR1 SGHTA, CDR2 FQGNSA. The CDR3 reads CASSSFNEQFF. DNA of the CDR3: TGTGCCAGCAGCTCGTTCAATGAGCAGTTCTTC.

The CDR3 spells CASNGGASKNIQYF. CDR3 nucleotides: TGTGCCAGCAACGGGGGGGCGTCCAAAAACATTCAGTACTTC. This chain joins TRBV2 and TRBJ2-4, with TRBD2 matching 8 bases. This CDR3 is 14 amino acids long. CDR1 and CDR2 (germline): SNHLY, FYNNEI. V shed 7 bases and J 2 bases; nucleotides not matched to a gene: 4.

The genes are TRBV9 and TRBJ1-6; D is undetermined. Trimming pared 0 bases from V and 5 bases from J, leaving 6 bases between. Germline V gene lookup returns CDR1 SGDLS and CDR2 YYNGEE. The CDR3 totals 14 residues. The CDR3 here is CASSVDSNNSPLHF. DNA for the CDR3: TGTGCCAGCAGCGTAGACAGCAATAATTCACCCCTCCACTTT.

The chain has TRBV19 and TRBJ2-5; TRBD2 agrees at 11 bases. CDR1 and CDR2 from the germline V gene are LNHDA and SQIVND (reference sequence). The ends lost 3 bases at V and 4 bases at J; junction bases unmatched: 7. CDR3 length: 16 residues. CDR3 sequence reads: CASSMITSGSRETQYF. CDR3 coding DNA: TGTGCCAGTAGTATGATAACTAGCGGGAGCAGAGAGACCCAGTACTTC.

This clone was seen a handful of times. The CDR3 spells CSVGEEGYGYTF. The CDR3 nucleotides are TGCAGCGTGGGGGAGGAGGGGTATGGCTACACCTTC. The chain joins TRBV29-1 to TRBJ1-2; perhaps TRBD1 as D (5 bases). Per germline, CDR1 SQVTM and CDR2 ANQGSEA. The length of the CDR3 is 12 residues. The V end lost 6 bases, the J end lost 5 bases, and 13 bases lay between the germline ends.

This clone was found a few times. The rearrangement uses TRBV27 and TRBJ1-5; 8 positions agree with TRBD1. The CDR3 runs 15 residues. With 6 bases clipped from V and 3 bases from J, the junction kept 7 bases outside the gene matches. Looked up from germline, CDR1 is MNHEY and CDR2 is SMNVEV (reference sequence). CDR3 nucleotide sequence: TGTGCCAGCAGACCGGGACAGGCCTTCAATCAGCCCCAGCATTTT. It translates to CASRPGQAFNQPQHF.

The chain links TRBV15 to TRBJ1-4; D is ambiguous. Per the germline V gene, CDR1 is LNHNV and CDR2 is YYDKDF (reference sequence). The ends were cut back, 3 bases at V and 8 bases at J, with 7 bases in the middle. The CDR3 runs to 12 residues. The CDR3, as DNA: TGTGCCACCAGCAGCCAGATGGAAAAACTGTTTTTT. This sequence encodes CATSSQMEKLFF.

The chain uses TRBV21-1 and TRBJ2-3; TRBD2 is the table's D call, not checked against the DNA. TRBV21-1 is deemed a pseudogene. The CDR3 totals 13 residues. The CDR3 nucleotides read TGTGCCGGCACCCGGGGAAGCACAGATACGCAGTATTTT. This encodes CAGTRGSTDTQYF.

The chain links TRBV6-6 to TRBJ2-7, with TRBD2 as a possible D gene (5 bases). The CDR3 spans 15 residues. The germline gives CDR1 MNHNY, CDR2 SVGAGI (reference sequence). Trimming removed 5 bases from V and 4 bases from J, with 18 bases in between. The chain's CDR3 is CASSSERSFNYEQYF. The CDR3 region has the DNA TGTGCCAGCAGTAGCGAGCGGTCGTTCAATTACGAGCAGTACTTC.

V usage is TRBV10-3 and J usage is TRBJ2-7; D is perhaps TRBD1 (6 bases). The CDR3 covers 14 residues. Germline CDR1 is ENHRY and CDR2 is SYGVKD. V was trimmed by 2 bases and J by 1 base, leaving 9 bases between them. CDR3 loop: CAISETGPSYEQYF. The CDR3 nucleotides are TGTGCCATCAGTGAGACAGGGCCGTCCTACGAGCAGTACTTC.

The chain carries TRBV18 and TRBJ2-1; 10 bases map to TRBD1. Trimming removed 3 bases from V and 3 bases from J; junction bases left unmatched: 2. This CDR3 has 15 amino acids. In germline, CDR1 is KGHSH, CDR2 LQKENI. CDR3 protein: CASSPGQGSYNEQFF. The CDR3 nucleotides read TGTGCCAGCTCACCGGGACAGGGGAGCTACAATGAGCAGTTCTTC.

The V gene is TRBV4-1, the J gene TRBJ1-6; possibly TRBD1 for D (5 bases). There are 15 residues in the CDR3. Germline V lookup: CDR1 MGHRA, CDR2 YSYEKL. V was trimmed by 0 bases and J by 14 bases, leaving 17 bases between them. The CDR3 here is CASSQDWSGGIALHF. The CDR3 DNA reads as TGCGCCAGCAGCCAAGATTGGTCTGGGGGGATCGCCCTCCACTTT.

The chain's CDR3 is CASSFAANYGYTF. The CDR3 nucleotides are TGTGCCAGCAGTTTTGCAGCGAACTATGGCTACACCTTC. The chain links TRBV28 to TRBJ1-2; D unclear. Deletions cut 3 bases from V and 2 bases from J, with 7 bases between. CDR1 and CDR2 from the germline V gene are MDHEN and SYDVKM. The CDR3 consists of 13 residues.

The V call is TRBV6-5, the J call TRBJ1-6; the D gene is possibly TRBD1 (5 bases). Trimming stripped 7 bases from V and 3 bases from J, with 10 bases between. The germline V gene has CDR1 MNHEY and CDR2 SVGAGI. CDR3 length: 14 residues. CDR3 protein: CASNIGDYNSPLHF. In DNA form, the CDR3 reads TGTGCCAGCAATATAGGGGACTATAATTCACCCCTCCACTTT.

The rearrangement links TRBV7-9 to TRBJ2-3; 8 bases fit TRBD2. The ends lost 4 bases at V and 5 bases at J; junction bases unmatched: 14. Germline CDR1 SEHNR, CDR2 FQNEAQ (reference sequence). The CDR3 is 17 amino acids. CDR3 DNA sequence: TGTGCCAGCAGCTCGACGGGGGGGCCTGTAGATGTAGATACGCAGTATTTT. Its translation is CASSSTGGPVDVDTQYF. The variable domain in full, completed from reference TRBV7-9 and TRBJ2-3, reads DTGVSQNPRHKITKRGQNVTFRCDPISEHNRLYWYRQTLGQGPEFLTYFQNEAQLEKSRLLSDRFSAERPKGSFSTLEIQRTEQGDSAMYLCASSSTGGPVDVDTQYFGPGTRLTVL.

V gene TRBV7-2 combines with J gene TRBJ2-7; no clear D gene. Germline CDR1 reads SGHTA; CDR2 reads FQGNSA. V shed 1 base and J shed 2 bases, with 6 bases lying between them. The length of the CDR3 is 13 residues. The CDR3 region has the DNA TGTGCCAGCAGCTTAGTTTCTCCCTACGAGCAGTACTTC. Its protein product is CASSLVSPYEQYF. Full variable domain (remainder filled in from reference TRBV7-2 and TRBJ2-7): GAGVSQSPSNKVTEKGKDVELRCDPISGHTALYWYRQSLGQGLEFLIYFQGNSAPDKSGLPSDRFSAERTGGSVSTLTIQRTQQEDSAVYLCASSLVSPYEQYFGPGTRLTVT.

This rearrangement joins TRBV27 to TRBJ2-1; 11 positions agree with TRBD2. This CDR3 comprises 17 residues. CDR1 and CDR2 from the germline V gene are MNHEY and SMNVEV (reference sequence). V lost 1 base and J lost 7; bases outside the gene matches: 9. CDR3 nucleotides: TGTGCCAGCAGTTTATTAAGTTCTAGCGGGAGGAGAAATGAGCAGTTCTTC. It encodes CASSLLSSSGRRNEQFF.

The rearrangement uses TRBV28 and TRBJ2-1; 9 nucleotides line up with TRBD2. V was clipped by 3 bases and J by 8 bases; unmatched bases: 14. The CDR3 contains 17 residues. Germline CDR1 is MDHEN and CDR2 is SYDVKM. The CDR3 DNA reads as TGTGCCAGCAGTTTGGTGGTCGGTAGCGGGAGCCTCGATGAGCAGTTCTTC. Residues: CASSLVVGSGSLDEQFF.

This sequence joins TRBV5-1 and TRBJ1-1; 10 bases match TRBD1. Per the germline V gene, CDR1 is SGHRS and CDR2 is YFSETQ. J lost 4 bases, V lost 2 bases, and 2 bases had no gene match. CDR3 length equals 14 residues. CDR3 coding DNA: TGCGCCAGCAGCTTCCGGACAGGGGGCACTGAAGCTTTCTTT. Protein: CASSFRTGGTEAFF.

The chain employs TRBV20-1 and TRBJ1-5; tentatively, D is TRBD1 (5 bases). The CDR3 length is 13 residues. With 3 bases removed from V and 2 bases from J, the gap between germline ends came to 8 bases. Per the germline V gene, CDR1 is DFQATT and CDR2 is SNEGSKA (reference sequence). Here the CDR3 DNA reads TGCAGTGCTAGTACAGGAGGCAATCAGCCCCAGCATTTT. It specifies CSASTGGNQPQHF.

Ten or more counts support this clone. The genes are TRBV7-9 and TRBJ2-7; TRBD1 aligns across 8 bases. V trimming: 5 bases; J trimming: 5 bases; junction bases outside the gene matches: 8. The germline V gene has CDR1 SEHNR and CDR2 FQNEAQ (reference sequence). The CDR3 extends over 14 amino acids. The CDR3 DNA reads TGTGCCAGCAGCAAGATGGACAGGGCCCACGAGCAGTACTTC. Translation: CASSKMDRAHEQYF. Full variable domain (outside the CDR3, taken from reference TRBV7-9 and TRBJ2-7): DTGVSQNPRHKITKRGQNVTFRCDPISEHNRLYWYRQTLGQGPEFLTYFQNEAQLEKSRLLSDRFSAERPKGSFSTLEIQRTEQGDSAMYLCASSKMDRAHEQYFGPGTRLTVT.

The table lists this clone with a few counts. The chain couples TRBV27 to TRBJ2-3; 13 nucleotides agree with TRBD2. The CDR3 runs to 15 residues. In germline, CDR1 is MNHEY, CDR2 SMNVEV (reference sequence). The V and J ends lost 5 bases and 12 bases, in that order; junction bases with no gene match: 11. CDR3 residues: CASSPSLGLAGIQYF. The CDR3 DNA reads TGTGCCAGCAGTCCGAGTCTGGGACTAGCGGGAATTCAGTATTTT.

This sequence joins TRBV27 and TRBJ1-2; possible D gene TRBD1, 5 bases. V gave up 6 bases and J gave up 4 bases, with 12 bases separating them. Germline V gene lookup returns CDR1 MNHEY and CDR2 SMNVEV (reference sequence). This CDR3 region has 13 residues. The CDR3 region is CASRRGVGYGYTF. In DNA form, the CDR3 reads TGTGCCAGCAGGCGGGGGGTCGGCTATGGCTACACCTTC.